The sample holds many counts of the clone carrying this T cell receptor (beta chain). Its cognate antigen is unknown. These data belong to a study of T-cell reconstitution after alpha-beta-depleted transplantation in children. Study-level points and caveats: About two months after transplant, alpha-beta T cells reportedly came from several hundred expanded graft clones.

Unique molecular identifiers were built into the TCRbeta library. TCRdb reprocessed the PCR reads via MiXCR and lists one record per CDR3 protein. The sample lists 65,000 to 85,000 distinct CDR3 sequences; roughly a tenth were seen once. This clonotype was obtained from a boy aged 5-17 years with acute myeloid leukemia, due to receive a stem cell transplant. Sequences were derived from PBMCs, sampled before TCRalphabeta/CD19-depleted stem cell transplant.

CDR3 sequence reads: CASSADPNSNQPQHF. CDR3 bases: TGTGCCAGCAGCGCGGACCCGAATTCCAATCAGCCCCAGCATTTT. The V gene is TRBV7-9, the J gene TRBJ1-5; D is uncertain. The CDR3 covers 15 residues. The V end lost 5 bases, the J end lost 3 bases, and 14 bases lay between the germline ends. The germline CDR1 and CDR2 sequences are SEHNR and FQNEAQ (reference sequence).